The present T cell receptor (beta chain) was sequenced within a study of T cell repertoires in cytomegalovirus infection. Study details: Based on public TCR beta signatures, there were indications of CMV infection and of a matching HLA type.

This clonotype was observed a handful of times. What it binds is unknown. Study-wide findings and caveats: Cumulative frequency of public TCR beta families picked out carriers of CMV plus the relevant HLA. HLA-C-restricted CMV clonotypes gave the most frequent clonotype in two of eight donors.

Using its own MiXCR run on the reads, TCRdb lists one record per CDR3 protein. The table shows about 140,000 distinct CDR3 sequences, with roughly 6% occurring only once. V was clipped by 0 bases and J by 0 bases, with 26 bases between them. This CDR3 region has 21 residues. Germline V gene lookup returns CDR1 LGHNT and CDR2 FRNRAP. Sequencing was performed on PBMCs. The source of this sequence is a human donor in good health (CMV status not recorded). Some clones in this sample may be carry-over from other donors' samples. This rearrangement joins TRBV12-5 to TRBJ1-1, with a tentative D call TRBD1 (5 bases). The DNA for the CDR3 is TGTGCTAGTGGTTTGGTAATGATCGGTTTGGCCCGTGCCAGGGTGAACACTGAAGCTTTCTTT. Amino acids: CASGLVMIGLARARVNTEAFF.